The 3 T cell receptor beta chains below were found in one sample sequenced in a study of regulatory T cells in long-lasting Graves disease. Building the TCR beta libraries relied on iRepertoire HTBI primers, and CDR3 regions underwent Arm-PCR. TCRdb ran MiXCR on the multiplex PCR reads and lists one entry per CDR3 protein. This table has 250,000 or so distinct CDR3 sequences, roughly 18% appearing once. The time point was: newly diagnosed GD, antithyroid drugs for less than 3 months. Extracted PBMC RNA gave rise to the TCR library. These same records also appear under a second study, on T cells in Graves' hyperthyroidism and ophthalmopathy.

The sample here was peripheral blood mononuclear cells (PBMCs), taken at new diagnosis, from a patient treated with antithyroid drugs. These receptors were collected from a woman in her twenties or thirties with Graves disease.

This clonotype was detected many times. The chain has TRBV12-3 or TRBV12-4 and TRBJ2-5, with D possibly matching TRBD2 (6 bases). Trimming left V 3 bases short and J 1 base short, with 12 bases between. The CDR3 has 15 residues. CDR3 amino acids: CASSFRGTAQETQYF. CDR3 bases: TGTGCCAGCAGTTTTCGCGGGACGGCCCAAGAGACCCAGTACTTC.

This clonotype was seen at least ten times. J is TRBJ1-2 and V is TRBV18; D ambiguous. Between the trimmed V and J ends, which lost 4 bases and 3 bases, there was a span of 6 bases. The CDR3 is 12 residues long. The germline gives CDR1 KGHSH, CDR2 LQKENI. The CDR3 is CASSLGHYGYTF. The DNA of the CDR3 is TGTGCCAGCTCACTCGGCCACTATGGCTACACCTTC.

This clonotype was detected ten times or more. V gene TRBV11-1 combines with J gene TRBJ2-7; TRBD2 agrees at 7 bases. Trimming cost V 7 bases and J 5 bases; bases outside gene matches: 14. The CDR3 runs to 15 residues. Germline V gene sequence: CDR1 SGHAT, CDR2 FQDESV (reference sequence). CDR3 DNA: TGTGCCAGCACCCTTAGAGTCACTAGCGTCCACGAGCAGTACTTC. This sequence encodes CASTLRVTSVHEQYF.